These T cell receptor beta chains were read from a single sample in a study of blood T cell repertoires in COVID-19. Measured with immunoSEQ multiplex PCR; TCRdb has only the in-frame clones, and not every one. The table lists roughly 320,000 clones, approximately 86% of them singletons. Input material: peripheral blood. All receptors come from a man in his 70s with acute or convalescent COVID-19. CDR3s include the opening cysteine and the closing phenylalanine or tryptophan. A D gene is named only where the DNA matches it firmly. Clone sizes are given selectively: once, few, many, or a class where the clone is expanded.

d_call: .; j_call: TRBJ1-2; clone_size: few; v_call: TRBV7-9; cdr3_nt: TGTGCCAGCAGCCCCCAGGGTGCCAGTAACTATGGCTACACCTTC; cdr3_aa: CASSPQGASNYGYTF
d_call: .; j_call: TRBJ2-7; clone_size: .; v_call: TRBV7-2; cdr3_nt: TGTGCCAGCAGCCGCGTCGCGACGACAGCATGGGAGCAGTACTTC; cdr3_aa: CASSRVATTAWEQYF
d_call: TRBD1; j_call: TRBJ1-5; clone_size: .; v_call: TRBV5-6; cdr3_nt: TGTGCCAGCAGCCGGGGACAGACCCTCAGGCAGCCCCAGCATTTT; cdr3_aa: CASSRGQTLRQPQHF
d_call: .; j_call: TRBJ1-1; clone_size: .; v_call: TRBV19; cdr3_nt: TGTGCCAGTAGTATAGATGGCAGGACTAATGAAGCTTTCTTT; cdr3_aa: CASSIDGRTNEAFF
d_call: TRBD1; j_call: TRBJ1-4; clone_size: .; v_call: TRBV6-5; cdr3_nt: TGTGCCAGCATTCGGGACAGGGGGGGAGAAAAACTGTTTTTT; cdr3_aa: CASIRDRGGEKLFF
d_call: .; j_call: TRBJ1-5; clone_size: .; v_call: TRBV6-2/TRBV6-3; cdr3_nt: TGTGCCAGCAGTTACGTGGGGCGCGATCAGCCCCAGCATTTT; cdr3_aa: CASSYVGRDQPQHF
d_call: TRBD1; j_call: TRBJ2-5; clone_size: .; v_call: TRBV9; cdr3_nt: TGTGCCAGCAGCGTAGGGCCAGGGGGTGGCGAGACCCAGTACTTC; cdr3_aa: CASSVGPGGGETQYF
d_call: TRBD1; j_call: TRBJ2-6; clone_size: .; v_call: TRBV5-6; cdr3_nt: TGTGCCAGCAGCCGTGGGACAGCCTCTGGGGCCAACGTCCTGACTTTC; cdr3_aa: CASSRGTASGANVLTF
d_call: .; j_call: TRBJ2-5; clone_size: .; v_call: TRBV4-3; cdr3_nt: TGCGCCAGCAGCCAAGAGGTTAACACGGGGGAGACCCAGTACTTC; cdr3_aa: CASSQEVNTGETQYF
d_call: .; j_call: TRBJ1-3; clone_size: .; v_call: TRBV28; cdr3_nt: TGTGCCAGCAGTTTCAGGGGAGGAAACACCATATATTTT; cdr3_aa: CASSFRGGNTIYF
d_call: TRBD1; j_call: TRBJ2-1; clone_size: .; v_call: TRBV7-9; cdr3_nt: TGTGCCAGCAGCCAAGGGACAGGGCGGTTCCATGAGCAGTTCTTC; cdr3_aa: CASSQGTGRFHEQFF